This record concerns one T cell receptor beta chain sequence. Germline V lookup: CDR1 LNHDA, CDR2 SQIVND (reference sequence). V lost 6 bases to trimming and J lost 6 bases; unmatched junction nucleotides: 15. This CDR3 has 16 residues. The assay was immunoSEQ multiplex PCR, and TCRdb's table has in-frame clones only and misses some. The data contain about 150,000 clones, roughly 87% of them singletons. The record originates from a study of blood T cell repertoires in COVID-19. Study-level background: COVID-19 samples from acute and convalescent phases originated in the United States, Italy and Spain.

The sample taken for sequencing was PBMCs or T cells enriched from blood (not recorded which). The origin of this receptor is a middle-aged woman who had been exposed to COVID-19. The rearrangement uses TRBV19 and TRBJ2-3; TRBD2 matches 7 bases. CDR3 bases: TGTGCCAGTAGAAGGACTAGTGTGGAGCGCGTTGATACGCAGTATTTT. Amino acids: CASRRTSVERVDTQYF.